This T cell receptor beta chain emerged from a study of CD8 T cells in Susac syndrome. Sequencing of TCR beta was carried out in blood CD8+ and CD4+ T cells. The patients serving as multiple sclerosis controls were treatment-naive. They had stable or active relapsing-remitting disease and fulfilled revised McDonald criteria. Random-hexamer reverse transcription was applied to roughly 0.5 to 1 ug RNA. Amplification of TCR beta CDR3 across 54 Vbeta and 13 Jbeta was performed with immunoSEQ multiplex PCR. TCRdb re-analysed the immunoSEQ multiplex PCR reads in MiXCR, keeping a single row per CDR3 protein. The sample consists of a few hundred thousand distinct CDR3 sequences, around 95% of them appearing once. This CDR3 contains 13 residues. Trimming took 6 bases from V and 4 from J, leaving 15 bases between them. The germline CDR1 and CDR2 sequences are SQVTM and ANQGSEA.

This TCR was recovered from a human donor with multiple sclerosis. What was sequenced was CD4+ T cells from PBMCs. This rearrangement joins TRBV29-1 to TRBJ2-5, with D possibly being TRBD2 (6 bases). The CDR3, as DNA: TGCAGCGTCCCTACCCGGGACTTAGAGACCCAGTACTTC. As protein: CSVPTRDLETQYF.